The 27 T cell receptor beta chains given below trace back to one sample, sequenced in a study of CD8 T cells in ankylosing spondylitis. Each CDR3 protein is one row after TCRdb ran MiXCR on the 5' RACE reads. The sample comprises just under 95,000 distinct CDR3 sequences, around 9.4% of which are singletons, and 5.1% rests with the top ten. The specimen was blood, either unsorted or a sorted T cell fraction (not recorded which). The receptor source for this set is a male donor with ankylosing spondylitis or in good health (not recorded which).

This clonotype was seen at least ten times. The genes are TRBV13 and TRBJ2-3; TRBD2 might be the D (5 bases). V lost 5 bases and J 5 bases, leaving 14 bases between the germline ends. Germline V gene data show CDR1 as PRHDT and CDR2 as FYEKMQ (reference sequence). The CDR3 is 14 residues long. The chain's CDR3 is CASSPWERLDTQYF. The CDR3 DNA reads as TGTGCCAGCAGCCCCTGGGAGCGACTAGATACGCAGTATTTT. The entire variable domain, with the rest obtained from reference TRBV13 and TRBJ2-3, is as follows: AAGVIQSPRHLIKEKRETATLKCYPIPRHDTVYWYQQGPGQDPQFLISFYEKMQSDKGSIPDRFSAQQFSDYHSELNMSSLELGDSALYFCASSPWERLDTQYFGPGTRLTVL.

This clonotype was seen ten or more times. The V call is TRBV20-1, the J call TRBJ1-1; D uncertain. V lost 3 bases and J lost 3, with 11 bases in between. The germline V gene encodes CDR1 DFQATT and CDR2 SNEGSKA (reference sequence). The CDR3 spans 13 residues. The CDR3 DNA is TGCAGTGCTAGTCCCCAGGAGTACACTGAAGCTTTCTTT. Its translation: CSASPQEYTEAFF.

The V gene is TRBV7-2, the J gene TRBJ2-1; weak D call: TRBD2 (5 bases). The CDR3 length is 14 residues. Trimming shortened V by 4 bases and J by 3 bases, and 10 bases separated the two germline ends. CDR1 is SGHTA and CDR2 is FQGNSA in the germline V gene. The CDR3 here is CASSSPGNYNEQFF. The CDR3 DNA follows: TGTGCCAGCAGCTCGCCGGGGAACTACAATGAGCAGTTCTTC.

The table lists this clonotype with many counts. The J gene is TRBJ2-5, the V gene TRBV29-1; 7 bases agree with TRBD2. With V trimmed by 5 bases and J by 2 bases, 11 bases remained unmatched. Germline CDR1 reads SQVTM; CDR2 reads ANQGSEA. CDR3 size: 15 residues. CDR3 in amino acids: CSVRRTSAVQETQYF. CDR3 in DNA: TGCAGCGTTCGCCGTACTAGCGCCGTGCAAGAGACCCAGTACTTC.

A few counts support this clonotype. This chain links TRBV5-1 with TRBJ1-6; D might be TRBD1 (5 bases). Germline values: CDR1 SGHRS, CDR2 YFSETQ. The CDR3 has 15 residues. V was shortened by 0 bases and J by 7 bases, with 11 bases between the two germline ends. This CDR3 is CASSLGGRANSPLHF. The CDR3 coding sequence is TGCGCCAGCAGCTTGGGGGGCAGGGCGAATTCACCCCTCCACTTT.

This clonotype occurred many times. The chain employs TRBV13 and TRBJ2-7, with 10 bases aligning to TRBD2. CDR1 PRHDT and CDR2 FYEKMQ come from the germline V gene (reference sequence). Unmatched junction bases numbered 5, after V lost 0 bases and J lost 0 bases. The CDR3 is made up of 17 amino acids. CDR3 in amino acids: CASSLGFLAGDSYEQYF. The CDR3 coding sequence is TGTGCCAGCAGCTTAGGCTTTCTAGCGGGGGACTCCTACGAGCAGTACTTC. Combining the CDR3 with reference TRBV13 and TRBJ2-7 gives the whole variable domain AAGVIQSPRHLIKEKRETATLKCYPIPRHDTVYWYQQGPGQDPQFLISFYEKMQSDKGSIPDRFSAQQFSDYHSELNMSSLELGDSALYFCASSLGFLAGDSYEQYFGPGTRLTVT.

This clonotype has at least ten counts. The CDR3, as DNA: TGCGCCAGCAGCTTCACAGGCGTGTCCCAAGAGACCCAGTACTTC. As protein: CASSFTGVSQETQYF. The gene calls are TRBV5-1 and TRBJ2-5; a possible D gene is TRBD1 (5 bases). Germline CDR1 SGHRS, CDR2 YFSETQ. CDR3 size: 15 residues. With 2 bases removed from V and 1 base from J, the gap between germline ends came to 12 bases.

This clonotype occurred a few times. The chain employs TRBV28 and TRBJ2-2, with TRBD2 matching 9 bases. CDR3 length equals 19 residues. The V and J ends lost 3 bases and 0 bases, in that order; junction bases with no gene match: 11. Germline V gene lookup returns CDR1 MDHEN and CDR2 SYDVKM. CDR3 in DNA: TGTGCCAGCAGTTTGGGGGTACTAGCGGGTCGCCCGAACACCGGGGAGCTGTTTTTT. Its protein product is CASSLGVLAGRPNTGELFF. Together with reference TRBV28 and TRBJ2-2, the CDR3 gives the full variable domain: DVKVTQSSRYLVKRTGEKVFLECVQDMDHENMFWYRQDPGLGLRLIYFSYDVKMKEKGDIPEGYSVSREKKERFSLILESASTNQTSMYLCASSLGVLAGRPNTGELFFGEGSRLTVL.

This clonotype was observed at least ten times. The gene calls are TRBV5-1 and TRBJ2-2; the match to TRBD1 covers 7 bases. CDR3 length: 16 residues. Trimming at V came to 2 bases and at J to 0 bases, leaving 4 bases not matched to a gene. Germline lookup yields CDR1 SGHRS and CDR2 YFSETQ. The CDR3 DNA reads as TGCGCCAGCAGCTTTACAGGGGTCACGAACACCGGGGAGCTGTTTTTT. Amino acids: CASSFTGVTNTGELFF.

This clonotype was recorded at least ten times. CDR3 amino acids: CASSPDMIQETQYF. The CDR3 DNA reads as TGTGCCAGCTCACCTGACATGATCCAAGAGACCCAGTACTTC. The chain combines TRBV18 with TRBJ2-5; D remains unclear. V was clipped by 3 bases and J by 1 base, with 9 bases between them. The CDR3 sequence is 14 residues long. The germline gives CDR1 KGHSH, CDR2 LQKENI.

This clonotype was detected ten times or more. The chain carries TRBV28 and TRBJ2-3, with 11 bases identical to TRBD2. CDR3 length: 15 residues. Germline assignment: CDR1 MDHEN and CDR2 SYDVKM. Trimming removed 8 bases from V and 1 base from J; junction bases left unmatched: 5. CDR3 nucleotides: TGTGCCAGCGTCGTAGCGGGGGGGGGCACAGATACGCAGTATTTT. It translates to CASVVAGGGTDTQYF.

This clonotype was detected many times. This chain links TRBV7-2 with TRBJ1-2, with a tentative D call TRBD1 (6 bases). This CDR3 has 19 residues. Germline loops: CDR1 SGHTA, CDR2 FQGNSA. The germline V and J ends were trimmed by 4 bases and 6 bases, with 30 bases remaining between them. CDR3 in DNA: TGTGCCAGCAGCTACGAGGGGGTCAGGACCTCCCGGTTGGGGGATGGCTACACCTTC. It is translated as CASSYEGVRTSRLGDGYTF.

This clonotype was observed a few times. J is TRBJ1-6 and V is TRBV19; no clear D gene. CDR3 length: 16 amino acids. V lost 10 bases to trimming and J lost 0 bases, with 16 bases between them. The germline CDR1 and CDR2 sequences are LNHDA and SQIVND (reference sequence). For the CDR3, the DNA is TGTGCCACCCACCCGAGCCCGAGCTCCTATAATTCACCCCTCCACTTT. Translated: CATHPSPSSYNSPLHF.

A few counts support this clonotype. The V gene is TRBV27, the J gene TRBJ1-6; TRBD1 might be the D (6 bases). Trimming left V 7 bases short and J 4 bases short, with 14 bases between. Per the germline V gene, CDR1 is MNHEY and CDR2 is SMNVEV (reference sequence). This CDR3 is built from 15 residues. The CDR3 loop is CASNPGQGYNSPLHF. DNA for the CDR3: TGTGCCAGCAACCCGGGGCAGGGGTATAATTCACCCCTCCACTTT.

The sample holds many counts of this clonotype. The J gene is TRBJ1-2, the V gene TRBV11-2; 8 bases align to TRBD1. This CDR3 spans 15 amino acids. Unmatched junction bases numbered 13, after V lost 5 bases and J lost 8 bases. Germline lookup yields CDR1 SGHAT and CDR2 FQNNGV. The CDR3: CASSPGTGANGGYTF. Here the CDR3 DNA reads TGTGCCAGCAGCCCAGGGACAGGTGCCAATGGGGGCTACACCTTC.

This clonotype was detected ten times or more. The chain combines TRBV12-3 or TRBV12-4 with TRBJ1-5; D uncertain. The germline V and J ends were trimmed by 7 bases and 6 bases, with 16 bases remaining between them. The CDR3 spans 14 residues. The CDR3 nucleotides read TGTGCCAGCACGGCTCTCCACGGAGGTCAGCCCCAGCATTTT. Translated: CASTALHGGQPQHF.

The chain joins TRBV3-1 to TRBJ2-2; no firm D call. CDR1 and CDR2 from the germline V gene are LGHDT and YNNKEL (reference sequence). The V and J ends lost 2 bases and 7 bases respectively, with 5 bases between them. This CDR3 has 12 residues. The CDR3 DNA sequence: TGTGCCAGCAGCCAAATTAGCGGGGAGCTGTTTTTT. This gives the protein CASSQISGELFF.

This clonotype has a count of ten or more. For the CDR3, the DNA is TGTGCCAGCAGCTTAGATCTAGCGGGGGTTTACAATGAGCAGTTCTTC. This translates into CASSLDLAGVYNEQFF. This chain links TRBV11-2 with TRBJ2-1; 10 nucleotides agree with TRBD2. The ends lost 0 bases at V and 4 bases at J; junction bases unmatched: 3. Looked up from germline, CDR1 is SGHAT and CDR2 is FQNNGV. This CDR3 contains 16 residues.

This clonotype was seen many times. V gene TRBV27 combines with J gene TRBJ2-5; TRBD2 might be the D (5 bases). Trimming pared 5 bases from V and 4 bases from J, leaving 17 bases between. Germline-derived CDR1 and CDR2 are MNHEY and SMNVEV (reference sequence). The CDR3 spans 15 residues. The CDR3 here is CASSPPSGIGETQYF. Here the CDR3 DNA reads TGTGCCAGCAGTCCGCCGTCGGGGATAGGAGAGACCCAGTACTTC.

The V call is TRBV13, the J call TRBJ2-5; D is possibly TRBD1 or TRBD2 (5 bases each). Germline lookup yields CDR1 PRHDT and CDR2 FYEKMQ (reference sequence). The V end lost 5 bases, the J end lost 4 bases, and 20 bases lay between the germline ends. The CDR3 loop spans 16 amino acids. Here the CDR3 reads CASSPASGLGGETQYF. The CDR3 DNA follows: TGTGCCAGCAGCCCAGCCTCGGGGCTAGGTGGAGAGACCCAGTACTTC.

This clonotype has at least ten counts. The chain employs TRBV5-1 and TRBJ2-7, with D hard to call. This CDR3 is 13 amino acids long. V gave up 5 bases and J gave up 7 bases, with 16 bases separating them. Looked up from germline, CDR1 is SGHRS and CDR2 is YFSETQ. CDR3 sequence (DNA): TGCGCCAGCAGAGATTCCTCGACTGGGGAGCAGTACTTC. It is translated as CASRDSSTGEQYF.

Note on this clonotype: This clone may be a read error of a much larger clone one base away. The chain combines TRBV3-1 with TRBJ2-7; D is perhaps TRBD2 (6 bases). The CDR3 is made up of 16 amino acids. Germline assignment: CDR1 LGHDT and CDR2 YNNKEL (reference sequence). CDR3 DNA sequence: TGTACCAGCAGCCAAGAGTGGGGCGGGGCTTCCTACGAGCAGTACTTC. Translating it yields CTSSQEWGGASYEQYF.

This clonotype appeared many times. The V and J genes are TRBV5-1 and TRBJ2-7; D ambiguous. The germline gives CDR1 SGHRS, CDR2 YFSETQ. V was clipped by 4 bases and J by 5 bases, with 19 bases between them. The CDR3 has 15 residues. Here the CDR3 DNA reads TGCGCCAGCAGCCCGCCAGAATCACCTACCCACGAGCAGTACTTC. It codes for CASSPPESPTHEQYF.

Many counts were recorded for this clonotype. The chain links TRBV19 to TRBJ1-4, with 10 bases lining up with TRBD1. Germline loops: CDR1 LNHDA, CDR2 SQIVND (reference sequence). This CDR3 region has 14 residues. V shed 8 bases and J 2 bases; nucleotides not matched to a gene: 2. As DNA, the CDR3 is TGTGCCAGTGGGGGACAGGGGACTAATGAAAAACTGTTTTTT. Residues: CASGGQGTNEKLFF.

There are a few counts of this clonotype. The J gene is TRBJ2-3, the V gene TRBV7-3; D uncertain. This CDR3 has 13 amino acids. Germline V gene data show CDR1 as SGHTA and CDR2 as FQGTGA. Trimming took 2 bases from V and 7 from J, leaving 10 bases between them. CDR3: CASSLPASNTQYF. CDR3 coding DNA: TGTGCCAGCAGCTTACCAGCGTCTAATACGCAGTATTTT.

This clonotype came up many times. This chain links TRBV15 with TRBJ2-7; D is unclear. CDR3 length: 13 amino acids. Germline V lookup: CDR1 LNHNV, CDR2 YYDKDF (reference sequence). V lost 3 bases and J lost 5, with 11 bases in between. CDR3 loop: CATSRRPRDEQYF. The CDR3 nucleotides are TGTGCCACCAGCAGGCGGCCTAGGGACGAGCAGTACTTC. Full variable domain (remainder filled in from reference TRBV15 and TRBJ2-7): DAMVIQNPRYQVTQFGKPVTLSCSQTLNHNVMYWYQQKSSQAPKLLFHYYDKDFNNEADTPDNFQSRRPNTSFCFLDIRSPGLGDTAMYLCATSRRPRDEQYFGPGTRLTVT.

Ten or more counts support this clonotype. This chain links TRBV29-1 with TRBJ2-3, with a weak D call TRBD1 (5 bases). The CDR3 covers 14 residues. Germline lookup yields CDR1 SQVTM and CDR2 ANQGSEA. With 3 bases removed from V and 2 bases from J, the gap between germline ends came to 12 bases. This CDR3 reads CSVESPGFTDTQYF. The CDR3 DNA reads as TGCAGCGTTGAGTCCCCAGGGTTCACAGATACGCAGTATTTT.